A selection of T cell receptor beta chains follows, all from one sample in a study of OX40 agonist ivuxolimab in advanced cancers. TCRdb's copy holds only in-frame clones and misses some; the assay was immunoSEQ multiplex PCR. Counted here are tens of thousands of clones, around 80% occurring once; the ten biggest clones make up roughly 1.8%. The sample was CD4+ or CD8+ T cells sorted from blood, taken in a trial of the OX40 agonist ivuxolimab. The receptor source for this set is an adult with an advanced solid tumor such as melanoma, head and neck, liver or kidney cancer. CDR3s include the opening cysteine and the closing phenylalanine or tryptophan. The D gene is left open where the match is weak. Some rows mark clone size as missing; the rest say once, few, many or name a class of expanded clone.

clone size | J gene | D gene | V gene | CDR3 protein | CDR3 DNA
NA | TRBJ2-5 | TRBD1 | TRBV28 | CASSLSPLWDRGRRETQYF | TGTGCCAGCAGTTTATCCCCCCTCTGGGACAGGGGGCGCCGAGAGACCCAGTACTTC
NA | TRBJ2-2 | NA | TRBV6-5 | CASSYDRNTGELFF | TGTGCCAGCAGCTATGACAGGAACACCGGGGAGCTGTTTTTT
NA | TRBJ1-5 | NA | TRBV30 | CAWSVVGAQPQHF | TGTGCCTGGAGTGTAGTCGGGGCTCAGCCCCAGCATTTT
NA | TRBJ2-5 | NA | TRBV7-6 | CASSSTATASRQETQYF | TGTGCCAGCAGCTCCACGGCCACAGCCTCAAGACAAGAGACCCAGTACTTC
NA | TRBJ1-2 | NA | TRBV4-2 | CASSHPGTSNYGYTF | TGTGCCAGCAGCCACCCCGGGACATCCAACTATGGCTACACCTTC
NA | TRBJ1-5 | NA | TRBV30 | CAWTPGGNQPQHF | TGTGCCTGGACTCCGGGGGGCAATCAGCCCCAGCATTTT
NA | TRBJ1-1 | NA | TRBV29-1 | CSVVGRSGVNTEAFF | TGCAGCGTTGTAGGCCGGTCGGGGGTGAACACTGAAGCTTTCTTT
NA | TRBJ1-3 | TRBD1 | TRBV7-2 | CASSLVGTVISGNTIYF | TGTGCCAGCAGCTTAGTTGGGACAGTGATCTCTGGAAACACCATATATTTT
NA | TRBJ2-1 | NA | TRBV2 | CASSVWSYNEQFF | TGTGCCAGCAGTGTTTGGTCATACAATGAGCAGTTCTTC
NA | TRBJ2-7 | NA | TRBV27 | CASSFVATGVGYEQYF | TGTGCCAGCAGTTTTGTGGCAACTGGTGTAGGATACGAGCAGTACTTC
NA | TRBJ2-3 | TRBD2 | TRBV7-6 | CASSFAGGTDTQYF | TGTGCCAGCAGCTTTGCGGGGGGGACAGATACGCAGTATTTT
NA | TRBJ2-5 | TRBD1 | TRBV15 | CATSPGDSQETQYF | TGTGCCACCAGCCCAGGGGACAGCCAAGAGACCCAGTACTTC
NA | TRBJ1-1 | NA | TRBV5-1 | CASSLEAGETEAFF | TGCGCCAGCAGCTTGGAGGCAGGGGAGACTGAAGCTTTCTTT
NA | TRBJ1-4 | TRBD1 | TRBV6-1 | CATRRGQWGEKLFF | TGTGCCACCAGGCGGGGACAGTGGGGTGAAAAACTGTTTTTT
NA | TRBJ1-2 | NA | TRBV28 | CASSRVNYGHTF | TGTGCCAGCAGTCGGGTAAACTATGGCCACACCTTC
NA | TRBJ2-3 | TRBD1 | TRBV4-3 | CASSQDPGQGRSDTQYF | TGCGCCAGCAGCCAAGACCCGGGACAGGGGAGGTCAGATACGCAGTATTTT
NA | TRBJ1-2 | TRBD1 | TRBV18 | CASSGQGFNYGYTF | TGTGCCAGCTCGGGACAGGGGTTTAACTATGGCTACACCTTC
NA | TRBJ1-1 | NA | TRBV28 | CATFGVLNTEAFF | TGTGCCACCTTTGGGGTCTTGAACACTGAAGCTTTCTTT
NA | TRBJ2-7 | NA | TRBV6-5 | CASMGHLSSYEQYF | TGTGCCAGCATGGGACATCTGAGCTCCTACGAGCAGTACTTC
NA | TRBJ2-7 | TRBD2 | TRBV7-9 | CASSPRGGRYEQYF | TGTGCCAGCAGCCCCCGGGGGGGGAGGTACGAGCAGTACTTC
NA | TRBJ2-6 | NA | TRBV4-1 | CASSQAGLTGANVLTF | TGCGCCAGCAGCCAAGCCGGACTGACTGGGGCCAACGTCCTGACTTTC
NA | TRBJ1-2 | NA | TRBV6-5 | CASSPGRGLYGYTF | TGTGCCAGCAGTCCCGGCCGGGGCCTCTATGGCTACACCTTC
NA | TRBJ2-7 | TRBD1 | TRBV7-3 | CASSPQPGQGEQYF | TGTGCCAGCAGCCCTCAACCGGGACAGGGGGAGCAGTACTTC
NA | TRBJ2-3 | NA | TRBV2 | CATSVGADTQYF | TGTGCCACCTCCGTAGGGGCAGATACGCAGTATTTT
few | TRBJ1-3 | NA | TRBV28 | CASSLRGLRFSGNTIYF | TGTGCCAGCAGTTTGCGGGGGCTCAGGTTTTCTGGAAACACCATATATTTT
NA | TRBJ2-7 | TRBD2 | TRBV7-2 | CASSLVAGGRFEQYF | TGTGCCAGCAGCTTAGTAGCGGGGGGGCGATTTGAGCAGTACTTC
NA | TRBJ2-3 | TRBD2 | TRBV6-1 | CASSVLAGGGRDTQYF | TGTGCCAGCAGTGTCCTAGCGGGGGGTGGGAGAGATACGCAGTATTTT
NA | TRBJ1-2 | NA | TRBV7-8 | CASSLEFGTLAGHGYTF | TGTGCCAGCAGCTTAGAATTTGGAACACTTGCGGGGCATGGCTACACCTTC
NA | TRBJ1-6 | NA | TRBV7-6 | CASSLAQGNSPLHF | TGTGCCAGCAGCTTAGCACAGGGAAATTCACCCCTCCACTTT
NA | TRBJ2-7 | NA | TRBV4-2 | CASSQVADYEQYF | TGTGCCAGCAGCCAAGTCGCAGACTACGAGCAGTACTTC
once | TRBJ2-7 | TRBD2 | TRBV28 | CASSFRLAGATTYEQYF | TGTGCCAGCAGTTTCCGACTAGCGGGGGCCACAACCTACGAGCAGTACTTC
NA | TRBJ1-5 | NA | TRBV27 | CASSGQNNNQPQHF | TGTGCCAGCAGTGGACAGAACAACAATCAGCCCCAGCATTTT
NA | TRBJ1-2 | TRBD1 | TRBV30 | CACPGQGYYGYTF | TGTGCCTGTCCGGGACAGGGGTACTATGGCTACACCTTC
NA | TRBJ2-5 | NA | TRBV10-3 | CAISESGRYQETQYF | TGTGCCATCAGTGAGTCCGGGCGCTACCAAGAGACCCAGTACTTC
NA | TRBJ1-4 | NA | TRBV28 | CASSLEATNEKLFF | TGTGCCAGCAGTTTAGAAGCAACTAATGAAAAACTGTTTTTT
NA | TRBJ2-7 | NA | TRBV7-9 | CASSLGRGTISYEQYF | TGTGCCAGCAGCTTGGGTCGTGGCACGATCTCCTACGAGCAGTACTTC
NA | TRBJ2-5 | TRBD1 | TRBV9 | CASSVLGQIETQYF | TGTGCCAGCAGCGTTCTGGGACAGATTGAGACCCAGTACTTC
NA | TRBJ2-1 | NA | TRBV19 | CASSTRVGNEQFF | TGTGCCAGTAGTACCAGGGTGGGCAATGAGCAGTTCTTC
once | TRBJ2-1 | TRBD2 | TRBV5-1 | CASSLAMWGGYNEQFF | TGCGCCAGCAGCTTGGCTATGTGGGGGGGATACAATGAGCAGTTCTTC
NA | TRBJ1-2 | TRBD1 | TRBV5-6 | CASSSLRQGELGYTF | TGTGCCAGCAGCTCGTTGAGACAGGGGGAGCTTGGCTACACCTTC
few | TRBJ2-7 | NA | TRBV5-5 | CASSLGGRAYEQYF | TGTGCCAGCAGCTTAGGAGGCAGGGCCTACGAGCAGTACTTC
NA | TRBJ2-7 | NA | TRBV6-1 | CASTLTTSSYEQYF | TGTGCCAGCACCTTGACTACCAGCTCCTACGAGCAGTACTTC
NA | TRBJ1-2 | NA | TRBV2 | CASSERNRNGYTF | TGTGCCAGCAGTGAACGAAACAGGAACGGCTACACCTTC
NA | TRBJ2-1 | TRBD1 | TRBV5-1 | CASKLGQGYNEQFF | TGCGCCAGCAAACTCGGACAGGGGTACAATGAGCAGTTCTTC
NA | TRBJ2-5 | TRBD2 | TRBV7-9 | CASSQIAGGQETQYF | TGTGCCAGCAGCCAAATAGCGGGGGGCCAAGAGACCCAGTACTTC
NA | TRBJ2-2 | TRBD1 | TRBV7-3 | CASSPRGRANTGELFF | TGTGCCAGCAGCCCTAGGGGGCGGGCGAACACCGGGGAGCTGTTTTTT
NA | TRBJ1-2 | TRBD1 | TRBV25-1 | CASSPRGGDGYTF | TGTGCCAGCTCCCCTCGAGGGGGCGATGGCTACACCTTC
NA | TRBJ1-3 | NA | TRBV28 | CASSTLGGRNGNTIYF | TGTGCCAGCAGTACCCTAGGGGGGCGCAATGGAAACACCATATATTTT
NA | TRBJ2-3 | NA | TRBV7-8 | CASSLGPGTDTQYF | TGTGCCAGCAGCTTAGGGCCAGGCACAGATACGCAGTATTTT
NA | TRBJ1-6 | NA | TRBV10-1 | CASSVDSSYSYNSPLHF | TGCGCCAGCAGTGTGGACAGCTCGTACTCCTATAATTCACCCCTCCACTTT
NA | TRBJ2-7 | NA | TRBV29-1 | CSVKYNEQYF | TGCAGCGTTAAGTATAACGAGCAGTACTTC
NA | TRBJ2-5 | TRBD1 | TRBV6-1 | CASSRDRGYETQYF | TGTGCCAGCAGCCGGGACAGGGGTTACGAGACCCAGTACTTC
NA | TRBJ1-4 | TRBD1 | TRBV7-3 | CASSPRGQVKHTTNEKLFF | TGTGCCAGCAGCCCCAGGGGACAGGTCAAGCATACAACTAATGAAAAACTGTTTTTT